This T cell receptor (beta chain) was observed in a study of cytomegalovirus exposure and HLA in healthy donors. As regards this clone: Its antigen remains unknown.

The CDR3 runs to 16 residues. Germline V lookup: CDR1 MNHEY, CDR2 SMNVEV (reference sequence). V lost 6 bases, J lost 10 bases, and 13 bases stayed unmatched. Measured with immunoSEQ multiplex PCR; TCRdb has only the in-frame clones, and not every one. The sample gives about 120,000 clones, roughly 86% of which show up once; nearly 5% is in the top ten. The donors were part of the approximately 130-subject validation cohort, which stood apart from the 666-subject first cohort. Study conclusions and caveats: Specificity for CMV antigens was confirmed in vitro for a few of the CMV-associated chains. The study put some 150 TCR beta chains on its list as cytomegalovirus-associated.

The chain joins TRBV27 to TRBJ1-6; 9 bases match TRBD1. Sequenced input: PBMCs. This receptor was identified in a man younger than 35 in good health and CMV-seronegative. Here the CDR3 reads CASSSPLTGGGSPLHF. The CDR3, as DNA: TGTGCCAGCAGCTCCCCCTTAACAGGGGGCGGGTCACCCCTCCACTTT.